This is a list of T cell receptor beta chains from one sample in a study of T cells in Graves' hyperthyroidism and ophthalmopathy. MiXCR, applied by TCRdb to the multiplex PCR reads, yields one record per CDR3 protein. Seen here are 660,000 or so distinct CDR3 sequences, around 20% observed once, and the top ten hold about 35%. The specimen was blood. Receptors were obtained from a man aged 30 to 39 with Graves' ophthalmopathy. Both conserved end residues are part of each CDR3. Each record gives: V gene, D gene, clone size, J gene, CDR3 DNA, CDR3 protein. A D gene is named only where the DNA matches it firmly. Clone size is shown for a subset of rows, as once, few, many or a class of expanded clone.

TRBV2,-,many,TRBJ2-2,TGTGCCAGCAGAGAGACAGGCAACACCGGGGAGCTGTTTTTT,CASRETGNTGELFF
TRBV20-1,-,few,TRBJ2-7,TGCAGTGCTAGAGATCAGGCTAGGGTGGCCTACGAGCAGTACTTC,CSARDQARVAYEQYF
TRBV6-8,TRBD1,-,TRBJ2-1,TGTGCCAGCAGTCTCAGGGGGACCTACAATGAGCAGTTCTTC,CASSLRGTYNEQFF
TRBV12-3/TRBV12-4,TRBD1,few,TRBJ2-7,TGTGCCAGCAGTTCCCCCACAGGGGAGAGCGAGCAGTACTTC,CASSSPTGESEQYF
TRBV28,TRBD1,-,TRBJ2-3,TGTGCCAGCAGTTTATTAGGACAGGGGGCACATACGCAGTATTTT,CASSLLGQGAHTQYF
TRBV9,-,few,TRBJ2-5,TGTGCCAGCAGCGTGTCTGGGGAAGAGACCCAGTACTTC,CASSVSGEETQYF
TRBV6-1,-,-,TRBJ2-3,TGTGCCAGCAGTGAAATCACAGCGGGCGGAGATACGCAGTATTTT,CASSEITAGGDTQYF
TRBV13,TRBD1,-,TRBJ2-1,TGTGCCAGCAGCTTAGGTAGGGACAGGGTCCCCTACAATGAGCAGTTCTTC,CASSLGRDRVPYNEQFF
TRBV28,-,many,TRBJ2-5,TGTGCCAGCAGTTTGGACAGTCTAGAGACCCAGTACTTC,CASSLDSLETQYF
TRBV15,-,many,TRBJ1-1,TGTGCCACCCGCTTTCTGGGAGAGAACACTGAAGCTTTCTTT,CATRFLGENTEAFF
TRBV4-1,TRBD2,few,TRBJ2-3,TGCGCCAGCAGCCATCCCGGGGAGGGTCCCACAGATACGCAGTATTTT,CASSHPGEGPTDTQYF
TRBV2,-,many,TRBJ1-2,TGTGCCAGCAGTGTTAACTATGGCTACACCTTC,CASSVNYGYTF
TRBV6-1,-,-,TRBJ1-2,TGTGCCAGCAGTGAAAATTTGGGGGGCGACTATGGCTACACCTTC,CASSENLGGDYGYTF
TRBV7-3,-,many,TRBJ2-1,TGTGCCAGCAGCTTAAGAGGGCGGGAAGCGAATGAGCAGTTCTTC,CASSLRGREANEQFF
TRBV30,TRBD2,few,TRBJ2-7,TGTGCCTGGAGTATGGCGGGAGGGATCTACGAGCAGTACTTC,CAWSMAGGIYEQYF
TRBV5-6,-,-,TRBJ2-1,TGTGCCAGCAGAACCGGTTCCAATGAGCAGTTCTTC,CASRTGSNEQFF
TRBV28,-,-,TRBJ2-1,TGTGCCAGCAGCAATCAGGATAGCTCCTACAATGAGCAGTTCTTC,CASSNQDSSYNEQFF
TRBV20-1,-,-,TRBJ1-2,TGCAGTGCTAGAGAAAGGGGGGGGACAAACTATGGCTACACCTTC,CSARERGGTNYGYTF
TRBV29-1,-,-,TRBJ1-2,TGCAGCGTTCCTGGGACCTCAAACTATGGCTACACCTTC,CSVPGTSNYGYTF
TRBV6-5,-,few,TRBJ1-1,TGTGCCAGCAGTTACTCAGGGTGGGGCACTGAAGCTTTCTTT,CASSYSGWGTEAFF
TRBV20-1,-,few,TRBJ2-3,TGCAGTGCTAGCCTAGGAGGCACAGATACGCAGTATTTT,CSASLGGTDTQYF
TRBV20-1,-,-,TRBJ2-1,TGCAGTGCTAGAGAGACTCCTTCGGCCTACAATGAGCAGTTCTTC,CSARETPSAYNEQFF
TRBV5-1,TRBD1,-,TRBJ2-2,TGCGCCATCGGAGCGGGACAGGGGCCCGGGGAGCTGTTTTTT,CAIGAGQGPGELFF
TRBV2,-,few,TRBJ2-7,TGTGCCAGCAGCCCCGGTGGAGGAAGAGAGCAGTACTTC,CASSPGGGREQYF
TRBV11-2,-,-,TRBJ1-3,TGTGCCAGCAGCTCTTACCGGGCCTCAGACAGAAACACCATATATTTT,CASSSYRASDRNTIYF
TRBV7-9,-,few,TRBJ1-2,TGTGCCAGCAGCTCCGGGGCCGGGATGTATGGCTACACCTTC,CASSSGAGMYGYTF
TRBV2,TRBD1,many,TRBJ2-1,TGTGCCAGTTCGGGACAGCCCAATGAGCAGTTCTTC,CASSGQPNEQFF
TRBV6-2/TRBV6-3,-,-,TRBJ2-1,TGTGCCAGCACTCCGACTCCTTCTCAAGGTAAAAGCTCCTACAATGAGCAGTTCTTC,CASTPTPSQGKSSYNEQFF
TRBV7-2,TRBD1,-,TRBJ2-7,TGTGCCAGCAGCGAATACAGGGGTGGCGAGCAGTACTTC,CASSEYRGGEQYF
TRBV7-2,TRBD2,many,TRBJ2-7,TGTGCCAGCAGCTTGCCCGCTTTGACTAGCGGGAGCTCCTACGAGCAGTACTTC,CASSLPALTSGSSYEQYF
TRBV6-1,TRBD1,few,TRBJ2-5,TGTGCCAGCAGACAACAGGGGGCTGAAGAGACCCAGTACTTC,CASRQQGAEETQYF
TRBV12-3/TRBV12-4,-,-,TRBJ2-2,TGTGCCAGCAGTGGGACGGAGAACACCGGGGAGCTGTTTTTT,CASSGTENTGELFF
TRBV6-1,-,-,TRBJ1-5,TGTGCCACCAGTGATCGGACCGGAGTGGGAAATCAGCCCCAGCATTTT,CATSDRTGVGNQPQHF
TRBV20-1,TRBD1,few,TRBJ1-1,TGCAGTGCTTGGGGACAGCAACTCATGAACACTGAAGCTTTCTTT,CSAWGQQLMNTEAFF
TRBV24-1,-,-,TRBJ2-1,TGTGCCAGCAGTCCCGTTGGCGGGGTCGGAAATGAGCAGTTCTTC,CASSPVGGVGNEQFF
TRBV27,-,-,TRBJ2-7,TGTGCCAGCAGTCCCTCGAACGCTCGATCCTACGAGCAGTACTTC,CASSPSNARSYEQYF
TRBV20-1,TRBD2,many,TRBJ2-1,TGCAGTGCTAGAGGATATTCTAGCGGGAGTTTTAATGAGCAGTTCTTC,CSARGYSSGSFNEQFF
TRBV30,-,many,TRBJ1-2,TGTGCCTGGACAGGGAGAGATGGCTACACCTTC,CAWTGRDGYTF
TRBV7-2,TRBD1,-,TRBJ2-7,TGTGCCAGCAGCGTGAGAAGACAGGGGAGCTCCTACGAGCAGTACTTC,CASSVRRQGSSYEQYF
TRBV6-1,TRBD1,few,TRBJ2-7,TGTGCCAGCAGGGGGGACAGGGGGCCGTCCTACGAGCAGTACTTC,CASRGDRGPSYEQYF
TRBV18,-,many,TRBJ2-7,TGTGCCAGCGGAGACAGCTCCTACGAGCAGTACTTC,CASGDSSYEQYF
TRBV5-1,-,few,TRBJ2-3,TGCGCCAGCAGCTTCCGCAGATCAGATACGCAGTATTTT,CASSFRRSDTQYF
TRBV20-1,-,few,TRBJ2-1,TGCAGTGCTAGAGTAGGACTATTTGAGCAGTTCTTC,CSARVGLFEQFF
TRBV7-2,TRBD2,-,TRBJ2-1,TGTGCCAGCAGCCTAACTAGCGGGAGTAAGTGGAATGAGCAGTTCTTC,CASSLTSGSKWNEQFF
TRBV28,TRBD2,-,TRBJ2-1,TGTGCCAGTTCCTTAGCGGGAGGCTCCCAGTTCTTC,CASSLAGGSQFF
TRBV11-2,-,many,TRBJ2-7,TGTGCCAGCAGCGGAGGGGGTGGCTACGAGCAGTACTTC,CASSGGGGYEQYF
TRBV4-3,-,-,TRBJ1-5,TGCGCCAGCAGCCAAGTGCCTAGGGACGATCAGCCCCAGCATTTT,CASSQVPRDDQPQHF
TRBV6-2/TRBV6-3,-,-,TRBJ1-5,TGTGCCAGCAAGGGGGTTGGCCCATATCAGCCCCAGCATTTT,CASKGVGPYQPQHF
TRBV5-4,-,-,TRBJ2-5,TGTGCCAGCAGCTTGGATACAGACCAAGAGACCCAGTACTTC,CASSLDTDQETQYF
TRBV2,-,many,TRBJ2-5,TGTGCCAGCAGTTACCTAGAGACCCAGTACTTC,CASSYLETQYF
TRBV12-3/TRBV12-4,TRBD2,-,TRBJ2-1,TGTGCCAGCAGTTGGGGACTAGCGGGAGGGAACAATGAGCAGTTCTTC,CASSWGLAGGNNEQFF
TRBV28,-,many,TRBJ1-2,TGTGCCAGCAGTTTATCAGGGGCGCAGGGTTTCTATGGCTACACCTTC,CASSLSGAQGFYGYTF
TRBV10-3,TRBD2,few,TRBJ2-5,TGTGCCACCACCCCCAGCGGGAGAAATTCAGAGACCCAGTACTTC,CATTPSGRNSETQYF